Below are 15 T cell receptor beta chains sequenced from a single sample in a study of cytomegalovirus exposure and HLA in healthy donors. The PCR ran on 60 Vbeta and 13 Jbeta primers. Data came from immunoSEQ multiplex PCR; TCRdb stores just in-frame clones and leaves some out. Of around 88,000 clones in the sample, roughly 80% were seen once. Sequencing used PBMCs. The receptor set was obtained from a man between 45 and 60 years old in good health and CMV-seropositive.

J is TRBJ1-6 and V is TRBV9; TRBD1 matches 9 bases. The CDR3 contains 15 residues. The J segment lost 9 bases and the V segment lost 0 bases, leaving 4 bases of the junction unmatched. Germline CDR1 is SGDLS and CDR2 is YYNGEE. This chain's CDR3 is CASSVEGQGGSPLHF. As DNA, the CDR3 is TGTGCCAGCAGCGTAGAGGGACAGGGAGGTTCACCCCTCCACTTT.

The rearrangement joins TRBV5-1 to TRBJ2-3; D remains ambiguous. The germline gives CDR1 SGHRS, CDR2 YFSETQ. The CDR3 spans 13 residues. The ends were cut back, 3 bases at V and 1 base at J, with 6 bases in the middle. The CDR3 nucleotides read TGCGCCAGCAGCTACCCAGGCACAGATACGCAGTATTTT. It codes for CASSYPGTDTQYF.

The chain links TRBV10-3 to TRBJ2-5; a weak D match, TRBD2 (5 bases). The V gene lost 7 bases and the J gene lost 5 bases, with 14 bases spanning the gap. CDR3 length: 13 residues. The germline CDR1 and CDR2 sequences are ENHRY and SYGVKD. The CDR3 DNA follows: TGTGCCATCATGGCGGCTAGCTCCGAGACCCAGTACTTC. Translation: CAIMAASSETQYF.

V usage is TRBV9 and J usage is TRBJ2-1; 16 bases line up with TRBD2. Trimming cost V 4 bases and J 10 bases; bases outside gene matches: 5. This CDR3 has 15 residues. Germline V CDR1 and CDR2: SGDLS, YYNGEE. This CDR3 reads CASSKGTSGGAEQFF. CDR3 in DNA: TGTGCCAGCAGCAAAGGGACTAGCGGGGGGGCCGAGCAGTTCTTC.

In nucleotides, the CDR3 is TGTGCCAGCAGTTCACCGACAGGGGGGAATTCTGGAGCTTTCTTT. This encodes CASSSPTGGNSGAFF. The V gene is TRBV28, the J gene TRBJ1-1; 9 bases fit TRBD1. With V trimmed by 4 bases and J by 10 bases, 13 bases remained unmatched. This CDR3 is 15 amino acids long. Germline lookup yields CDR1 MDHEN and CDR2 SYDVKM.

The gene calls are TRBV4-2 and TRBJ2-1, with 8 bases lining up with TRBD2. This CDR3 has 16 amino acids. CDR1 and CDR2 (germline): LGHNA, YNFKEQ. The J segment lost 4 bases and the V segment lost 0 bases, leaving 5 bases of the junction unmatched. The CDR3 is CASSQEVRGGYNEQFF. The CDR3 nucleotides are TGTGCCAGCAGCCAAGAGGTCCGGGGGGGATACAATGAGCAGTTCTTC.

The chain joins TRBV6-6 to TRBJ1-1, with 8 bases identical to TRBD1. The CDR3 sequence is 12 residues long. V lost 5 bases, J lost 11 bases, and 7 bases stayed unmatched. Germline lookup yields CDR1 MNHNY and CDR2 SVGAGI (reference sequence). CDR3 region: CASSPTGGQAFF. CDR3 nucleotides: TGTGCCAGCAGTCCAACAGGGGGACAGGCTTTCTTT.

The CDR3 DNA is TGTGCCAGCAGTTTTAGCGGGGGACCTACTAGCACAGATACGCAGTATTTT. Its protein is CASSFSGGPTSTDTQYF. The chain uses TRBV27 and TRBJ2-3; 9 bases fit TRBD2. This CDR3 is 17 amino acids long. Germline V gene sequence: CDR1 MNHEY, CDR2 SMNVEV (reference sequence). The trim removed 3 bases at V and 0 bases at J, leaving 7 bases unmatched.

The genes are TRBV30 and TRBJ1-2; D is unresolved. This CDR3 contains 14 residues. The ends were cut back, 0 bases at V and 4 bases at J, with 12 bases in the middle. The germline V gene has CDR1 GTSNPN and CDR2 SVGIG (reference sequence). The CDR3 reads CAWSVTRVAYGYTF. The DNA of the CDR3 is TGTGCCTGGAGTGTAACTAGGGTGGCCTATGGCTACACCTTC.

This sequence joins TRBV20-1 and TRBJ2-7; D remains unclear. Per germline, CDR1 DFQATT and CDR2 SNEGSKA (reference sequence). V lost 5 bases and J 3 bases, leaving 8 bases between the germline ends. This CDR3 spans 11 amino acids. The CDR3 loop reads CSAGPGYEQYF. The CDR3, as DNA: TGCAGTGCTGGCCCGGGCTACGAGCAGTACTTC.

This clone occurred a few times. The chain couples TRBV27 to TRBJ2-1; D perhaps matches TRBD1 (5 bases). The CDR3 sequence is 12 residues long. V was cut by 2 bases and J by 6 bases, with 5 bases left in between. Germline lookup yields CDR1 MNHEY and CDR2 SMNVEV (reference sequence). CDR3 protein: CASSLQGNEQFF. CDR3 coding DNA: TGTGCCAGCAGTTTACAGGGCAATGAGCAGTTCTTC.

This clone was detected once. This chain links TRBV19 with TRBJ2-7; D gene unclear. This CDR3 region has 11 residues. The germline gives CDR1 LNHDA, CDR2 SQIVND (reference sequence). The V gene lost 5 bases and the J gene lost 6 bases, with 8 bases spanning the gap. CDR3 coding DNA: TGTGCCAGTAGTTTAACTGGCGAGCAGTACTTC. Encoded protein: CASSLTGEQYF.

The chain joins TRBV4-3 to TRBJ2-7, with 7 nucleotides matching TRBD1. CDR1 is LGHNA, CDR2 YSLEER, per germline. With V trimmed by 4 bases and J by 5 bases, 5 bases remained unmatched. The CDR3 length is 13 residues. The CDR3 here is CASSRGQIDEQYF. CDR3 DNA: TGCGCCAGCAGCCGGGGACAGATCGACGAGCAGTACTTC.

The chain is built from TRBV7-2 and TRBJ1-2; 9 nucleotides match TRBD1. Trimming removed 4 bases from V and 4 bases from J; junction bases left unmatched: 7. The germline gives CDR1 SGHTA, CDR2 FQGNSA. The CDR3 totals 15 residues. The DNA of the CDR3 is TGTGCCAGCAGCTCCCGGACAGGGGCGGGCTATGGCTACACCTTC. Encoded protein: CASSSRTGAGYGYTF.

The count of this clone is one. The genes are TRBV7-3 and TRBJ2-2; TRBD2 is a possible D gene (6 bases). Germline V CDR1 and CDR2: SGHTA, FQGTGA. The V end was cut by 4 bases, the J end by 4 bases, with 7 bases between. CDR3 length: 13 amino acids. CDR3 loop: CASSWGGTGELFF. The DNA of the CDR3 is TGTGCCAGCAGCTGGGGAGGCACCGGGGAGCTGTTTTTT.